These T cell receptor beta chains were read from a single sample in a study of CD8+ T cells in alopecia areata. Measured with immunoSEQ multiplex PCR; TCRdb has only the in-frame clones, and not every one. The sample lists around 140,000 clones; 54% were seen once. Sequences were derived from CD8+ T cells sorted from blood, sampled at week 4, from a patient treated with tofacitinib. The origin of the receptors is a human donor with alopecia areata. The CDR3 runs from the conserved cysteine through the conserved F or W. D genes are given only for firm matches. A row's size may be missing; if present it is once, few, many or a size class.

j_call d_call v_call clone_size cdr3_length cdr3_aa cdr3_nt
TRBJ2-7 . TRBV10-3 . 12 CATRLRGYEQYF TGTGCCACCCGACTTAGGGGCTACGAGCAGTACTTC
TRBJ2-5 . TRBV5-4 once 13 CASSLDGEETQYF TGTGCCAGCAGCTTGGATGGGGAAGAGACCCAGTACTTC
TRBJ2-5 TRBD1 TRBV23-1 few 17 CASSPRTGQGRGETQYF TGCGCCAGCAGTCCCCGAACGGGACAGGGGAGAGGAGAGACCCAGTACTTC
TRBJ2-2 . TRBV30 . 11 CAWSVNGELFF TGTGCCTGGAGTGTAAACGGGGAGCTGTTTTTT
TRBJ2-7 . TRBV13 . 14 CASSLGGSSYEQYF TGTGCCAGCAGCTTAGGGGGGAGCTCCTACGAGCAGTACTTC
TRBJ2-1 . TRBV6-5 . 13 CASSYEERNEQFF TGTGCCAGCAGTTATGAGGAGAGGAATGAGCAGTTCTTC
TRBJ2-3 TRBD2 TRBV5-1 . 18 CASSWGTSGGLSTDTQYF TGCGCCAGCAGCTGGGGGACTAGCGGGGGCCTTAGCACAGATACGCAGTATTTT
TRBJ1-2 . TRBV7-9 few 16 CASSLGGTDYLYGYTF TGTGCCAGCAGCTTAGGGGGGACCGACTATCTATATGGCTACACCTTC
TRBJ1-1 . TRBV7-6 few 14 CASSDDRLNTEAFF TGTGCCAGCAGCGACGACAGGCTGAACACTGAAGCTTTCTTT
TRBJ1-1 . TRBV15 once 18 CATSRDSAGGVMNTEAFF TGTGCCACCAGCAGAGATAGTGCGGGGGGCGTCATGAACACTGAAGCTTTCTTT
TRBJ1-5 TRBD1 TRBV4-3 . 16 CASSQGDGQVNQPQHF TGCGCCAGCAGCCAAGGTGACGGACAGGTCAATCAGCCCCAGCATTTT